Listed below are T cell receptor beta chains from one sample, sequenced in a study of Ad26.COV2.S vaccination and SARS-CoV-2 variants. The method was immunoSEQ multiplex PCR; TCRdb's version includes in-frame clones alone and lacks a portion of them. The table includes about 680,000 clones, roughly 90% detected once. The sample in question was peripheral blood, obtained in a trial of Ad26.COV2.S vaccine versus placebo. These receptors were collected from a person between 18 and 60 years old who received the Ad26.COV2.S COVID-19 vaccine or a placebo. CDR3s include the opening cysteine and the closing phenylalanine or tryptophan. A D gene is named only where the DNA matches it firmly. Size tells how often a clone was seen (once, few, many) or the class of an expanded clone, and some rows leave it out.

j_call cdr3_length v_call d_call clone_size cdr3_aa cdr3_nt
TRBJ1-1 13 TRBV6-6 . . CASSWGQNTEAFF TGTGCCAGCAGCTGGGGACAGAACACTGAAGCTTTCTTT
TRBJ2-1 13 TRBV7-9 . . CASSLRPEFEQFF TGTGCCAGCAGCCTCCGTCCCGAGTTTGAGCAGTTCTTC
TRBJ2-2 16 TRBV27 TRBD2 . CASSPLAGLNTGELFF TGTGCCAGCAGTCCGCTAGCGGGTCTGAACACCGGGGAGCTGTTTTTT
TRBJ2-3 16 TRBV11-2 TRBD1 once CASSSYLGTGSDTQYF TGTGCCAGCAGCTCGTACCTCGGGACAGGGTCAGATACGCAGTATTTT
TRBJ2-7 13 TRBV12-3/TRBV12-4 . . CASSSRVTGEQYF TGTGCCAGCAGTTCAAGGGTCACGGGAGAGCAGTACTTC
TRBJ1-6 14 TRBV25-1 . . CASSDPGLNSPLHF TGTGCCAGCAGTGACCCGGGACTTAATTCACCCCTCCACTTT
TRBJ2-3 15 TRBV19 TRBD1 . CASSSRDRVTDTQYF TGTGCCAGTAGTAGCCGGGACAGGGTCACAGATACGCAGTATTTT
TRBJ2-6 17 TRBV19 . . CASSRDKIGSGANVLTF TGTGCCAGTAGCCGGGACAAAATAGGCTCTGGGGCCAACGTCCTGACTTTC
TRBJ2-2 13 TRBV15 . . CATSTGATGELFF TGTGCCACCAGCACGGGGGCCACCGGGGAGCTGTTTTTT
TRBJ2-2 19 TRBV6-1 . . CASSEDSNMGGAYTGELFF TGTGCCAGCAGTGAAGATTCCAATATGGGCGGGGCGTACACCGGGGAGCTGTTTTTT
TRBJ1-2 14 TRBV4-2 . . CASSQDGLRNGYTF TGTGCCAGCAGCCAGGACGGACTTAGAAATGGCTACACCTTC
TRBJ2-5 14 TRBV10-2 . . CASSTGLTQETQYF TGCGCCAGCAGTACAGGGCTGACTCAAGAGACCCAGTACTTC
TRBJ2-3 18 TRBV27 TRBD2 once CASSYSGSPGLVPDTQYF TGTGCCAGCAGTTACTCAGGATCGCCGGGACTAGTTCCCGATACGCAGTATTTT
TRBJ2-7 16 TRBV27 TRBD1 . CASSLSGTGVVNEQYF TGTGCCAGCAGTTTATCCGGGACAGGGGTAGTTAACGAGCAGTACTTC
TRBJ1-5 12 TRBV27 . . CASSWVNQPQHF TGTGCCAGCAGTTGGGTCAATCAGCCCCAGCATTTT
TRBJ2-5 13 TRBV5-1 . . CASSLDRAETQYF TGCGCCAGCAGCTTAGACCGGGCCGAGACCCAGTACTTC
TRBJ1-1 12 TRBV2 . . CASSFNRDEAFF TGTGCCAGCAGTTTTAACAGGGATGAAGCTTTCTTT
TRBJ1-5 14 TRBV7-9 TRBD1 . CASSGGTGDQPQHF TGTGCCAGCAGCGGCGGGACAGGGGATCAGCCCCAGCATTTT
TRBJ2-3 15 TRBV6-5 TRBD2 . CASNPASGKIDTQYF TGTGCCAGCAACCCTGCCAGCGGGAAAATAGATACGCAGTATTTT
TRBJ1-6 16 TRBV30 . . CAWISDLQYSNSPLHF TGTGCCTGGATTTCAGACCTACAGTACTCCAATTCACCCCTCCACTTT
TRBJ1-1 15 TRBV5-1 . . CASSLDRSGNTEAFF TGCGCCAGCAGCTTAGATCGTAGCGGGAACACTGAAGCTTTCTTT
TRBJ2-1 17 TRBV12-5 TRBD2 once CASGLVQVSSGSNEQFF TGTGCTAGTGGTTTGGTACAGGTTAGTAGCGGGAGCAATGAGCAGTTCTTC
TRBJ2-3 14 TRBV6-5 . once CASSYTIGTDTQYF TGTGCCAGCAGTTACACTATCGGCACAGATACGCAGTATTTT
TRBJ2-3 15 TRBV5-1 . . CASSLDGRGADTQYF TGCGCCAGCAGCTTGGACGGGAGAGGGGCAGATACGCAGTATTTT
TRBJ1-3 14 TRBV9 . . CASSDGLSGNTIYF TGTGCCAGCAGCGACGGCCTCTCTGGAAACACCATATATTTT
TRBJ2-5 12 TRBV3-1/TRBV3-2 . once CANAQVGETQYF TGTGCCAACGCCCAGGTGGGAGAGACCCAGTACTTC
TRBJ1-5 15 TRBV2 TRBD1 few CASSLQGISNQPQHF TGTGCCAGCAGCCTACAGGGGATTAGCAATCAGCCCCAGCATTTT
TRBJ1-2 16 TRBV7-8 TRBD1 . CASSSSTGGINYGYTF TGTGCCAGCAGCTCCTCGACAGGGGGCATAAACTATGGCTACACCTTC
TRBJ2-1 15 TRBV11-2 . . CASSLRPRSYNEQFF TGTGCCAGCAGCTTAAGGCCCCGCTCCTACAATGAGCAGTTCTTC
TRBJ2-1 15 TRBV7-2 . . CASSLEGQGYNEQFF TGTGCCAGCAGCTTAGAGGGCCAGGGATACAATGAGCAGTTCTTC
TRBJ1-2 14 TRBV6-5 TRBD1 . CASSYAQGAGGYTF TGTGCCAGCAGTTACGCCCAGGGGGCCGGGGGCTACACCTTC
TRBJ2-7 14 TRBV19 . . CASSIPGSSYEQYF TGTGCCAGTAGTATCCCCGGGAGTTCCTACGAGCAGTACTTC
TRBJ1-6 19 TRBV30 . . CAWSVLARGVRVFNSPLHF TGTGCCTGGAGTGTACTCGCTCGAGGGGTCCGGGTTTTTAATTCACCCCTCCACTTT
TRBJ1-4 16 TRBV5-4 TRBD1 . CASSFVGGTGAKKLFF TGTGCCAGCAGCTTCGTGGGGGGGACAGGGGCCAAAAAACTGTTTTTT
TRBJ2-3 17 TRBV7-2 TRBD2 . CASSLASGGGRTDTQYF TGTGCCAGCAGCTTAGCGTCGGGGGGGGGACGCACAGATACGCAGTATTTT
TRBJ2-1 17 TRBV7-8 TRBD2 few CASSLVPGGAGYNEQFF TGTGCCAGCAGCTTAGTTCCGGGGGGGGCCGGTTACAATGAGCAGTTCTTC
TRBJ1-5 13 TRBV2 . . CASTSEGNQPQHF TGTGCCAGCACCAGCGAGGGCAATCAGCCCCAGCATTTT
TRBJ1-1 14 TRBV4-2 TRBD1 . CASSHGRGLNEAFF TGTGCCAGCAGCCATGGGAGGGGGCTTAATGAAGCTTTCTTT
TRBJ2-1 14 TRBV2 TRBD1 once CASKTGSSYNEQFF TGTGCCAGCAAGACAGGGAGCTCCTACAATGAGCAGTTCTTC
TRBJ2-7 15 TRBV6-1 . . CASSERGGNFYEQYF TGTGCCAGCAGTGAAAGGGGGGGCAATTTCTACGAGCAGTACTTC
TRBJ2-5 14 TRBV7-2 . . CASSQQGAQETQYF TGTGCCAGCAGCCAGCAGGGAGCACAAGAGACCCAGTACTTC
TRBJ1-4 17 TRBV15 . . CATSSGSSTVQNEKLFF TGTGCCACCAGCAGCGGTTCATCGACGGTCCAAAATGAAAAACTGTTTTTT
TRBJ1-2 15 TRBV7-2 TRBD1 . CASSSSGQLAYGYTF TGTGCCAGCAGCTCCTCGGGACAGTTGGCCTATGGCTACACCTTC
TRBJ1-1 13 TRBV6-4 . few CASRGSMNTEAFF TGTGCCAGCAGGGGGTCCATGAACACTGAAGCTTTCTTT
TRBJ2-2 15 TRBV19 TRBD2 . CASSILAGGSGELFF TGTGCCAGTAGTATACTAGCGGGAGGGAGCGGGGAGCTGTTTTTT
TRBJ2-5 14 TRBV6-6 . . CASSLARGIETQYF TGTGCCAGCAGCCTAGCCAGGGGAATCGAGACCCAGTACTTC
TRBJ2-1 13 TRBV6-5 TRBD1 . CAIGQGARNEQFF TGTGCCATCGGACAGGGGGCGCGAAATGAGCAGTTCTTC
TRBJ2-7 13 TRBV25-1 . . CASSDLDSYEQYF TGTGCCAGCAGTGACCTGGACAGCTACGAGCAGTACTTC
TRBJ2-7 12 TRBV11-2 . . CASSSSGYEQYF TGTGCCAGCAGCTCATCGGGATACGAGCAGTACTTC
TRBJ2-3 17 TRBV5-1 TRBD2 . CASSLIPTSGGSDTQYF TGCGCCAGCAGCCTCATTCCTACTAGCGGGGGATCAGATACGCAGTATTTT
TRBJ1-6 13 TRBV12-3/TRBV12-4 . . CASSSGADSPLHF TGTGCCAGCAGTTCCGGGGCCGATTCACCCCTCCACTTT
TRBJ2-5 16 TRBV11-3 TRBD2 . CASSSRTSGGGETQYF TGTGCCAGCAGCTCCCGGACTAGCGGGGGGGGAGAGACCCAGTACTTC
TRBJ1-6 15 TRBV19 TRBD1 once CASRGGTGINSPLHF TGTGCCAGCCGAGGGGGGACAGGGATTAATTCACCCCTCCACTTT